The sequence of this TCR beta chain was determined in a study of neurological immune-mediated disorders. A blood bank in Maryland, USA, provided the volunteers who served as healthy controls. About 1 million sorted CD4+ or CD8+ T cells made each library. This clonotype was picked up many times. TCRdb used MiXCR to reprocess the 5' RACE reads, holding one entry per CDR3 protein. The sample includes some 30,000 distinct CDR3 sequences, approximately 5% of them seen just once. Germline assignment: CDR1 SGHTA and CDR2 FQGNSA. The CDR3 spans 15 residues. Trimming pared 1 base from V and 5 bases from J, leaving 12 bases between.

This receptor was identified in a woman between 45 and 65 years old in good health. Sample: CD4+ T cells from blood. The genes are TRBV7-2 and TRBJ1-5; TRBD1 might be the D (5 bases). The CDR3 nucleotides are TGTGCCAGCAGCTTAGTTTTGACAGCGGATCAGCCCCAGCATTTT. Protein product: CASSLVLTADQPQHF.